This T cell receptor beta chain appears in the sequencing data of a study of blood T cell repertoires in COVID-19. The wider study: Some COVID-19 samples were acute and others convalescent; all came from the United States, Italy and Spain. Sample material is recorded as cDNA or gDNA derived from T cells, B-cell-depleted T cells, or PBMCs.

Per the study methods: Counts of nucleated cells, estimated from reference gene primer amplification, were obtained. Libraries were prepared by immunoSEQ multiplex PCR; TCRdb keeps only in-frame clonotypes and omits some of them. That table is the source of V, J and clone size, and D and trimming were worked out from the DNA. The table lists under 150,000 clones, 87% of them singletons. V lost 1 base, J lost 3 bases, and 13 bases lay in between. The CDR3 length is 16 residues. Germline CDR1 LNHNV, CDR2 YYDKDF (reference sequence). V gene TRBV15 combines with J gene TRBJ2-1; perhaps TRBD2 as D (5 bases). Sequenced sample: peripheral blood. The receptor was isolated from a woman between 40 and 50 years old with acute or convalescent COVID-19. CDR3 DNA: TGTGCCACCAGCAGAGCCCGGGATTCAATCTACAATGAGCAGTTCTTC. Amino acid sequence: CATSRARDSIYNEQFF.